This TCR beta chain originates from a study of T cells in Graves' hyperthyroidism and ophthalmopathy. RNA transcripts gave rise to amplified TCR beta CDR3 regions. RT-PCR in the first round (using the HTBI primer set) targeted the TCR CDR3. TCRdb analysed the multiplex PCR reads with MiXCR anew, one entry per CDR3 protein. Counted here are around 660,000 distinct CDR3 sequences, 45% occurring once; the ten biggest clones make up less than 9%. This clonotype was seen repeatedly, ten times or more. Uncontrolled infection, other autoimmune disease, pregnancy or lactation led to exclusion. Thyroid ultrasound, orbital computed tomography, clinical symptoms, and serum thyroxine and TRAb underpinned diagnoses. The TCR originated in an adult man with Graves' disease, either hyperthyroidism or ophthalmopathy (not recorded which). The sequenced sample was peripheral blood or thyroid tissue (not recorded which).

DNA for the CDR3: TGTGCCACCATCGGGGCCGGAAAAGAGACCCAGTACTTC. Protein sequence: CATIGAGKETQYF. The chain uses TRBV24-1 and TRBJ2-5; D assignment may be TRBD1 or TRBD2 (5 bases each). CDR1 and CDR2 (germline): KGHDR, SFDVKD. This CDR3 region has 13 residues. Trimming took 8 bases from V and 3 from J, leaving 12 bases between them.